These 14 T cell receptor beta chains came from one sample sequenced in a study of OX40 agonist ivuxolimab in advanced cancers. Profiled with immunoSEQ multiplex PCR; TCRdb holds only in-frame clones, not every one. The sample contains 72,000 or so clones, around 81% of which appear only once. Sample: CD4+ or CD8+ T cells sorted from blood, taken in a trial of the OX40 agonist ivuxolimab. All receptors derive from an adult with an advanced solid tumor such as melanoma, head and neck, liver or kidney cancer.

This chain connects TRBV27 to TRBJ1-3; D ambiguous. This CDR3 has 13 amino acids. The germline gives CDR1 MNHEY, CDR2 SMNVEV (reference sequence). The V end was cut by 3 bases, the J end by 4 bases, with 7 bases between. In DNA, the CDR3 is TGTGCCAGCAGTTTCCGAGGGGGAAACACCATATATTTT. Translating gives CASSFRGGNTIYF.

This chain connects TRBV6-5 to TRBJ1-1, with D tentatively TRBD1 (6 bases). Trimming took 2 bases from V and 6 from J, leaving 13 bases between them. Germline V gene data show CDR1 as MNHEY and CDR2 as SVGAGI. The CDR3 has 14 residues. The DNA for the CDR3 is TGTGCCAGCAGTTACAGGACAGCCTATTCTGAAGCTTTCTTT. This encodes CASSYRTAYSEAFF.

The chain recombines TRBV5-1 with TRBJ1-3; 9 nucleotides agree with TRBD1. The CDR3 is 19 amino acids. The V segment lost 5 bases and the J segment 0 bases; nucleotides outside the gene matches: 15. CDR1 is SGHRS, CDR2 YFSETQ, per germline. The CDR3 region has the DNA TGCGCCAGCAGACCGACCCCGGGACAGGGTCCTTCCTCTGGAAACACCATATATTTT. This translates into CASRPTPGQGPSSGNTIYF.

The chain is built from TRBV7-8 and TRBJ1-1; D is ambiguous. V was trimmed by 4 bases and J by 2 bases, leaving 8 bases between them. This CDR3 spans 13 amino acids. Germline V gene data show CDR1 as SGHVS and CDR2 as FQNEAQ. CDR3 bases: TGTGCCAGCAGCTACCCCCATAACACTGAAGCTTTCTTT. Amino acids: CASSYPHNTEAFF.

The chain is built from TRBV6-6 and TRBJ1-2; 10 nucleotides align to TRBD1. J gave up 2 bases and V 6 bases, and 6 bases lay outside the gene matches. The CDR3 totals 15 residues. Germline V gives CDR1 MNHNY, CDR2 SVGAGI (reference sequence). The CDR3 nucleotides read TGTGCCAGCAGGGGGACAGGGGCTTGGAACTATGGCTACACCTTC. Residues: CASRGTGAWNYGYTF.

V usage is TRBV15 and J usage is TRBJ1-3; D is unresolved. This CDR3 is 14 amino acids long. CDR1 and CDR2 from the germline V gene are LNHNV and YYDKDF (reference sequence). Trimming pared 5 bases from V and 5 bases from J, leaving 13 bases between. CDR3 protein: CATSPPARRNTIYF. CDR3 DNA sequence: TGTGCCACCAGCCCACCCGCCAGGAGAAACACCATATATTTT. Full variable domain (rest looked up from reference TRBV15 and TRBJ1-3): DAMVIQNPRYQVTQFGKPVTLSCSQTLNHNVMYWYQQKSSQAPKLLFHYYDKDFNNEADTPDNFQSRRPNTSFCFLDIRSPGLGDTAMYLCATSPPARRNTIYFGEGSWLTVV.

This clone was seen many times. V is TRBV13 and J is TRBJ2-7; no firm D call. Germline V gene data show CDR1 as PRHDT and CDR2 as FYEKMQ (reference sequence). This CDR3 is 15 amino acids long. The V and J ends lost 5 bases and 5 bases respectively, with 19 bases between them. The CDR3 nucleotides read TGTGCCAGCAGCCCCGACCCCACAGTTTACCACGAGCAGTACTTC. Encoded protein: CASSPDPTVYHEQYF.

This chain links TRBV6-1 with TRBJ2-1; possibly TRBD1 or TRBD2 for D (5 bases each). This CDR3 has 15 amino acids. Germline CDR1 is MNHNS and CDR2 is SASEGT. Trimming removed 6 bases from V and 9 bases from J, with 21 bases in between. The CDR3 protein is CASRYQQGVNGEQFF. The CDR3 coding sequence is TGTGCCAGCAGATATCAGCAGGGAGTAAACGGTGAGCAGTTCTTC.

The CDR3 nucleotides read TGCAGTGCTAGAGGCTACGAGCAGTACTTC. It translates to CSARGYEQYF. V usage is TRBV20-1 and J usage is TRBJ2-7, with D unresolved. Germline values: CDR1 DFQATT, CDR2 SNEGSKA (reference sequence). The CDR3 spans 10 residues. V lost 1 base and J 3 bases, leaving 1 base between the germline ends.

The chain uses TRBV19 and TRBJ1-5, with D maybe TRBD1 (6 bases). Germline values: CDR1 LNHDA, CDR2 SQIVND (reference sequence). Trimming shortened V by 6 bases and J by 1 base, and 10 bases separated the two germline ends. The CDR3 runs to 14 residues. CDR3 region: CASSVGGSNQPQHF. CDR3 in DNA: TGTGCCAGTAGCGTAGGGGGGAGCAATCAGCCCCAGCATTTT.

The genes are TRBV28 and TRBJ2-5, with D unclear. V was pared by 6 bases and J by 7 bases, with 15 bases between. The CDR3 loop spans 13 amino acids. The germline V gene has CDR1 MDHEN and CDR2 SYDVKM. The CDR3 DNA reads TGTGCCAGCAGCCCTTCCGCCTCTGGGACCCAGTACTTC. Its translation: CASSPSASGTQYF.

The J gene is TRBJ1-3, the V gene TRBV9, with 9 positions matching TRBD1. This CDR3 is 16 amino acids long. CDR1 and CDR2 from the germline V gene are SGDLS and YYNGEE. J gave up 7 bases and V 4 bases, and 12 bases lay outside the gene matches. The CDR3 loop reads CASSPQTGTGSNTIYF. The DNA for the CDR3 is TGTGCCAGCAGCCCTCAAACCGGGACAGGGAGTAACACCATATATTTT.

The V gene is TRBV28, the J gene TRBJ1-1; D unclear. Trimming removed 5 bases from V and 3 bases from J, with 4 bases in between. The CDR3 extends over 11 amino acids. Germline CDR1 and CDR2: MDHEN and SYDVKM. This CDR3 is CASSQYTEAFF. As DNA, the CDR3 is TGTGCCAGCAGTCAATACACTGAAGCTTTCTTT.

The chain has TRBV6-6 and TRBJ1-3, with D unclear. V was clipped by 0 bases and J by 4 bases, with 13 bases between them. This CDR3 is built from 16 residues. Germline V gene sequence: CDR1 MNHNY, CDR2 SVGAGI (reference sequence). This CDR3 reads CASSYSNHLGGNTIYF. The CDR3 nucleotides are TGTGCCAGCAGTTACTCTAATCACTTGGGGGGAAACACCATATATTTT.